The 10 T cell receptor beta chains presented below share a single source sample, sequenced in a study of cytomegalovirus exposure and HLA in healthy donors. The PCR had 60 Vbeta and 13 Jbeta primers. The protocol was immunoSEQ multiplex PCR, while the TCRdb copy is restricted to in-frame clones and leaves out a portion. The repertoire has more than 95,000 clones, 64% of them found once; the top ten carry under 4%. Material: PBMCs. The receptors here all came from a man aged 55 to 70 in good health and CMV-seronegative.

The V call is TRBV4-1, the J call TRBJ2-3; 7 bases line up with TRBD2. Trimming removed 5 bases from V and 5 bases from J; junction bases left unmatched: 19. Germline lookup yields CDR1 MGHRA and CDR2 YSYEKL. CDR3 length equals 18 residues. The CDR3: CASSTLFGRESSGDTQYF. DNA for the CDR3: TGCGCCAGCAGCACCCTTTTTGGGCGGGAGAGTTCGGGAGATACGCAGTATTTT.

The V gene is TRBV7-9, the J gene TRBJ1-1, with D unresolved. Trimming took 6 bases from V and 0 from J, leaving 5 bases between them. Germline V gives CDR1 SEHNR, CDR2 FQNEAQ (reference sequence). The CDR3 is 12 residues long. The CDR3: CASSQVNTEAFF. CDR3 in DNA: TGTGCCAGCAGTCAGGTGAACACTGAAGCTTTCTTT.

V is TRBV7-2 and J is TRBJ2-1, with 8 positions matching TRBD2. Germline lookup yields CDR1 SGHTA and CDR2 FQGNSA. This CDR3 comprises 15 residues. V lost 5 bases, J lost 6 bases, and 9 bases stayed unmatched. This chain's CDR3 is CASSRAAGASNEQFF. CDR3 nucleotides: TGTGCCAGCAGCCGAGCAGCGGGAGCCTCCAATGAGCAGTTCTTC.

As DNA, the CDR3 is TGTGCCACCAGCAGAGATCGCCGGGAGAGGTCCGGGGAGCTGTTTTTT. This codes for CATSRDRRERSGELFF. The V and J genes are TRBV15 and TRBJ2-2, with D possibly being TRBD2 (6 bases). There are 16 residues in the CDR3. Trimming took off 0 bases at V and 6 bases at J, with 14 bases between the two ends. Germline V lookup: CDR1 LNHNV, CDR2 YYDKDF (reference sequence).

The gene calls are TRBV4-1 and TRBJ2-7, with 9 positions matching TRBD2. Germline V lookup: CDR1 MGHRA, CDR2 YSYEKL. The CDR3 totals 15 residues. V shed 5 bases and J 1 base; nucleotides not matched to a gene: 6. Written as DNA, the CDR3 is TGCGCCAGCAGCGGCAGCGGGGGGCCTTCCTACGAGCAGTACTTC. Protein product: CASSGSGGPSYEQYF.

The CDR3, as DNA: TGTGCCAGCAGTTTTACAGGGGAAGAGACCCAGTACTTC. Residues: CASSFTGEETQYF. This chain joins TRBV27 and TRBJ2-5, with TRBD1 matching over 7 bases. The CDR3 consists of 13 residues. V lost 3 bases to trimming and J lost 3 bases; unmatched junction nucleotides: 1. Germline V lookup: CDR1 MNHEY, CDR2 SMNVEV (reference sequence).

This clone was picked up a small number of times. The gene calls are TRBV28 and TRBJ1-3; possible D gene TRBD1, 6 bases. CDR1 is MDHEN, CDR2 SYDVKM, per germline. The CDR3 spans 15 residues. V was cut by 5 bases and J by 4 bases, with 15 bases left in between. CDR3 sequence: CASSPRGGLGNTIYF. In DNA form, the CDR3 reads TGTGCCAGCAGTCCGCGGGGGGGGCTCGGAAACACCATATATTTT.

About this clone: This clone may be a read error of a much larger clone one base away. V usage is TRBV7-2 and J usage is TRBJ1-1, with D hard to call. V lost 5 bases and J 2 bases, leaving 3 bases between the germline ends. This CDR3 is 11 amino acids long. Germline assignment: CDR1 SGHTA and CDR2 FQGNSA. The CDR3 sequence: CASSQNTEAFF. The CDR3 DNA sequence: TGTGCCAGCAGCCAAAACACTGAAGCTTTCTTT.

The DNA for the CDR3 is TGTGCCAGCAGGTCGGGTTCCTATGGCTACACCTTC. The encoded protein is CASRSGSYGYTF. J is TRBJ1-2 and V is TRBV28; D not resolved. Trimming pared 6 bases from V and 4 bases from J, leaving 9 bases between. The germline V gene encodes CDR1 MDHEN and CDR2 SYDVKM. The CDR3 is made up of 12 amino acids.

The V call is TRBV7-3, the J call TRBJ1-4, with D perhaps TRBD1 (6 bases). Germline V lookup: CDR1 SGHTA, CDR2 FQGTGA. The ends were cut back, 5 bases at V and 8 bases at J, with 18 bases in the middle. The CDR3 has 15 amino acids. For the CDR3, the DNA is TGTGCCAGCAGCCCAAGCGGGGGCGGGTGGGAAAAACTGTTTTTT. This sequence encodes CASSPSGGGWEKLFF.